These 15 T cell receptor beta chains were all obtained from the same sample, sequenced in a study of response to subunit inactivated influenza vaccine. One entry per CDR3 protein results from TCRdb running MiXCR on the RT-PCR reads. The top ten clones hold more than 8.5% of a sample with roughly 790,000 distinct CDR3 sequences, 21% of them seen once. The sequenced sample was PBMCs from blood, obtained more than 4 days after vaccination. Source of these receptors: a man aged 45-65 years who received an inactivated influenza vaccine.

This rearrangement joins TRBV20-1 to TRBJ2-5; TRBD2 matches 7 bases. The CDR3 consists of 14 residues. The trim removed 2 bases at V and 3 bases at J, leaving 6 bases unmatched. Germline CDR1 DFQATT, CDR2 SNEGSKA (reference sequence). The CDR3 DNA is TGCAGTGCTAGATCCGGGGGAGGGAAAGAGACCCAGTACTTC. It yields the protein CSARSGGGKETQYF.

This clonotype was detected a few times. This chain uses TRBV6-2 or TRBV6-3 with TRBJ2-5; unclear D gene. The CDR3 loop spans 12 amino acids. CDR1 is MNHEY, CDR2 SVGEGT, per germline. V was clipped by 2 bases and J by 3 bases, with 4 bases between them. The CDR3 reads CASSYPKETQYF. The CDR3 DNA is TGTGCCAGCAGTTACCCTAAAGAGACCCAGTACTTC.

In this sample, this clonotype turned up once. V and J are TRBV5-5 and TRBJ2-1; 9 bases map to TRBD2. The CDR3 contains 12 residues. CDR1 is SGHKS and CDR2 is YYEKEE in the germline V gene (reference sequence). Trimming cost V 4 bases and J 10 bases; bases outside gene matches: 3. The CDR3 DNA is TGTGCCAGCAGCGTAGGACTAGCGGAGCAGTTCTTC. This codes for CASSVGLAEQFF.

The chain couples TRBV14 to TRBJ2-7, with 9 bases fitting TRBD2. Germline trimming cut 1 base from V and 12 bases from J; bases unmatched to any gene: 7. The CDR3 runs 13 residues. The germline CDR1 and CDR2 sequences are SGHDN and FVKESK. The CDR3 coding sequence is TGTGCCAGCAGCCAAGTGACTAGCGGCCGTAGGTACTTC. This sequence encodes CASSQVTSGRRYF.

The chain is built from TRBV4-2 and TRBJ2-3; possible D gene TRBD1, 5 bases. Deletions cut 4 bases from V and 2 bases from J, with 10 bases between. This CDR3 region has 14 residues. CDR1 is LGHNA and CDR2 is YNFKEQ in the germline V gene. The CDR3 sequence: CASSPQDYTDTQYF. CDR3 nucleotide sequence: TGTGCCAGCAGCCCACAGGATTACACAGATACGCAGTATTTT.

The V gene is TRBV28, the J gene TRBJ2-2, with D tentatively TRBD1 (6 bases). The V and J ends lost 6 bases and 1 base respectively, with 12 bases between them. In germline, CDR1 is MDHEN, CDR2 SYDVKM. The CDR3 consists of 15 residues. The CDR3 nucleotides read TGTGCCAGCAGGACCGGGACATTGAACACCGGGGAGCTGTTTTTT. Protein sequence: CASRTGTLNTGELFF.

In its sample, this clonotype was seen many times. This chain uses TRBV5-1 with TRBJ1-5; D may be TRBD1 (5 bases). V gave up 1 base and J gave up 6 bases, with 17 bases separating them. Germline-derived CDR1 and CDR2 are SGHRS and YFSETQ. CDR3 length equals 16 residues. As DNA, the CDR3 is TGCGCCAGCAGCTTGTGGGGCAGGGAAGTGGGTCAGCCCCAGCATTTT. The encoded protein is CASSLWGREVGQPQHF. Supplemented by reference TRBV5-1 and TRBJ1-5, the full variable domain reads KAGVTQTPRYLIKTRGQQVTLSCSPISGHRSVSWYQQTPGQGLQFLFEYFSETQRNKGNFPGRFSGRQFSNSRSEMNVSTLELGDSALYLCASSLWGREVGQPQHFGDGTRLSIL.

This clonotype showed up just a few times. The genes are TRBV12-3 or TRBV12-4 and TRBJ2-7; the D gene could be TRBD1 or TRBD2 (6 bases each). The CDR3 runs to 15 residues. V was cut by 5 bases and J by 6 bases, with 20 bases left in between. The CDR3 coding sequence is TGTGCCAGCAGTCGGGGGCCCTCTGGGGGGATCGAGCAGTACTTC. It yields the protein CASSRGPSGGIEQYF.

This sequence joins TRBV12-3 or TRBV12-4 and TRBJ2-3; TRBD2 is a possible D gene (6 bases). There are 16 residues in the CDR3. Trimming pared 5 bases from V and 4 bases from J, leaving 19 bases between. The CDR3 spells CASSPPPGRIADTQYF. CDR3 DNA: TGTGCCAGCAGTCCTCCGCCCGGGAGAATTGCAGATACGCAGTATTTT.

This clonotype was counted between two and nine times. The V and J genes are TRBV2 and TRBJ2-1; 12 bases agree with TRBD2. Looked up from germline, CDR1 is SNHLY and CDR2 is FYNNEI. V lost 6 bases, J lost 9 bases, and 9 bases stayed unmatched. The CDR3 runs to 15 residues. CDR3 sequence: CASSQTKLAGGEQFF. The CDR3, as DNA: TGTGCCAGCAGCCAGACCAAACTAGCGGGAGGTGAGCAGTTCTTC.

The gene calls are TRBV29-1 and TRBJ1-2; D possibly corresponds to TRBD1 (5 bases). Germline loops: CDR1 SQVTM, CDR2 ANQGSEA. The CDR3 length is 12 residues. V lost 5 bases, J lost 4 bases, and 11 bases lay in between. CDR3 coding DNA: TGCAGCGTTCCAACAGGAGGCTATGGCTACACCTTC. Its translation is CSVPTGGYGYTF. Full variable domain (outside the CDR3, taken from reference TRBV29-1 and TRBJ1-2): SAVISQKPSRDICQRGTSLTIQCQVDSQVTMMFWYRQQPGQSLTLIATANQGSEATYESGFVIDKFPISRPNLTFSTLTVSNMSPEDSSIYLCSVPTGGYGYTFGSGTRLTVV.

This clonotype was recorded a few times. The chain combines TRBV7-6 with TRBJ2-1; the D call may be TRBD1 or TRBD2 (5 bases each). V lost 6 bases to trimming and J lost 0 bases, with 15 bases between them. From germline, CDR1 is SGHVS and CDR2 FNYEAQ. The CDR3 has 16 amino acids. The CDR3 bases are TGTGCCAGCAGTTCTAGCTGGGGCAGCTCCTACAATGAGCAGTTCTTC. This encodes CASSSSWGSSYNEQFF.

The chain uses TRBV9 and TRBJ2-1; 9 bases are shared with TRBD2. V lost 1 base to trimming and J lost 9 bases; unmatched junction nucleotides: 2. This CDR3 has 13 amino acids. The germline V gene has CDR1 SGDLS and CDR2 YYNGEE. Written as DNA, the CDR3 is TGTGCCAGCAGCGTACGAGCGGGAGGTGAGCAGTTCTTC. It translates to CASSVRAGGEQFF.

This chain connects TRBV5-1 to TRBJ2-3, with unresolved D. This CDR3 is 13 amino acids long. Germline CDR1 reads SGHRS; CDR2 reads YFSETQ. The V gene lost 5 bases and the J gene lost 1 base, with 8 bases spanning the gap. CDR3 sequence reads: CASSNEGTDTQYF. The CDR3 DNA reads as TGCGCCAGCAGTAATGAAGGCACAGATACGCAGTATTTT.

The V gene is TRBV6-2 or TRBV6-3, the J gene TRBJ2-7; TRBD1 matches at 7 bases. J lost 4 bases, V lost 2 bases, and 8 bases had no gene match. This CDR3 contains 15 residues. The germline CDR1 and CDR2 sequences are MNHEY and SVGEGT. DNA of the CDR3: TGTGCCAGCAGTTACGTCGGGACGGGACAGTACGAGCAGTACTTC. Translating it yields CASSYVGTGQYEQYF.